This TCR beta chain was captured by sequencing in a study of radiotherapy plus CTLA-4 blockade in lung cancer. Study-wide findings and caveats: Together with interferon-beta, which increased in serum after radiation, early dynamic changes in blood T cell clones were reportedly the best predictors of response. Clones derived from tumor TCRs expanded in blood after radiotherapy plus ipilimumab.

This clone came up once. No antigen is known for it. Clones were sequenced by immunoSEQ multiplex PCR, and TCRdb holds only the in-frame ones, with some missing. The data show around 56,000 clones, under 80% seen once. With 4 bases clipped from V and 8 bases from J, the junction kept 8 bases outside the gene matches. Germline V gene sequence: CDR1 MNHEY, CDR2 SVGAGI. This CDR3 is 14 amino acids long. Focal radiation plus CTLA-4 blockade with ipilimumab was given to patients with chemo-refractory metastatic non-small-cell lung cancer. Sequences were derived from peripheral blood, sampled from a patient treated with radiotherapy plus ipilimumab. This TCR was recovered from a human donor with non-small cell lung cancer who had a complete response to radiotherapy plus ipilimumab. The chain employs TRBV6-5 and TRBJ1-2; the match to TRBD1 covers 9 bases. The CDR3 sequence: CASSFPGQGRGYTF. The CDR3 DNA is TGTGCCAGCAGTTTTCCGGGACAGGGTCGAGGCTACACCTTC.